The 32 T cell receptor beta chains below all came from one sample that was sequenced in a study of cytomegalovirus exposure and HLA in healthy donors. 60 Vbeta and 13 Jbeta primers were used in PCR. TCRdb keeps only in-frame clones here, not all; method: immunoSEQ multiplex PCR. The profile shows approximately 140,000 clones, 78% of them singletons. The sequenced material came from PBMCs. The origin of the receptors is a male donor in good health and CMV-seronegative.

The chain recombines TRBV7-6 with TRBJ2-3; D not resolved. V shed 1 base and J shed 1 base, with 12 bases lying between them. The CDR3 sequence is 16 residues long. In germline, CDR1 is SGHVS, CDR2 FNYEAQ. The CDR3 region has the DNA TGTGCCAGCAGCTTAGTTTTGTCCCGGGGCACAGATACGCAGTATTTT. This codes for CASSLVLSRGTDTQYF.

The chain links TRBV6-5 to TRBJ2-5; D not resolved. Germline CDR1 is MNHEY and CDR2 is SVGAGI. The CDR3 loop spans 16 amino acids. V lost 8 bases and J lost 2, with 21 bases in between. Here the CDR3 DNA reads TGTGCCAGCTGTTTTGGGCGTTATCAGGCACAAGAGACCCAGTACTTC. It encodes CASCFGRYQAQETQYF.

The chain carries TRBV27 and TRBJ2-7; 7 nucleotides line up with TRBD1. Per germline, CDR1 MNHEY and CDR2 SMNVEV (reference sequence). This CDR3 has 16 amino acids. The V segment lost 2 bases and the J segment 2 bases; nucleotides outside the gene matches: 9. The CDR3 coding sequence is TGTGCCAGCAGTTTACTCCCCGGACAGGTTCCCTACGAGCAGTACTTC. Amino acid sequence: CASSLLPGQVPYEQYF.

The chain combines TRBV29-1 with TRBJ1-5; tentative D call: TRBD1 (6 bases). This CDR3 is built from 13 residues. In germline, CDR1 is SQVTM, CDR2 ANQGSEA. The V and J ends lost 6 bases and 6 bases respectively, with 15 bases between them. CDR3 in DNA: TGCAGCGTCCAGACAGGCGGAAGTCAGCCCCAGCATTTT. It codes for CSVQTGGSQPQHF.

CDR3 sequence reads: CASSQEIALGEYEQYF. CDR3 bases: TGCGCCAGCAGCCAAGAAATTGCTTTGGGAGAGTACGAGCAGTACTTC. V usage is TRBV4-1 and J usage is TRBJ2-7; D perhaps matches TRBD2 (5 bases). This CDR3 spans 16 amino acids. Germline V gives CDR1 MGHRA, CDR2 YSYEKL. Trimming stripped 0 bases from V and 4 bases from J, with 16 bases between.

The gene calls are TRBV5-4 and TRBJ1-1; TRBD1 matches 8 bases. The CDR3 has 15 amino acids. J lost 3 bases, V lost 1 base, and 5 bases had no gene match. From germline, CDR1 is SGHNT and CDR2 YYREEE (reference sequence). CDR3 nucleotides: TGTGCCAGCAGCTTGATGACAGGGGTTTACACTGAAGCTTTCTTT. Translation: CASSLMTGVYTEAFF.

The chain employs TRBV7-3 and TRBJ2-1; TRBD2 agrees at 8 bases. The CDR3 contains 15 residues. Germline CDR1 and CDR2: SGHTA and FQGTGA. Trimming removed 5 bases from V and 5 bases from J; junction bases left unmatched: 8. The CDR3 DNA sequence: TGTGCCAGCAGCCAAAAACGGGGGGGGCACAATGAGCAGTTCTTC. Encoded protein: CASSQKRGGHNEQFF.

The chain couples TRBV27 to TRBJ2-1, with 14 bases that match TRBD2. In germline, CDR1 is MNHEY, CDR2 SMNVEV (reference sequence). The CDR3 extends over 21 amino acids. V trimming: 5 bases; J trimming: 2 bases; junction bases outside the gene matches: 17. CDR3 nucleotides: TGTGCCAGCAGTATGGGGAACACCGGGACTAGCGGGAGTCCTACCTACAATGAGCAGTTCTTC. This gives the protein CASSMGNTGTSGSPTYNEQFF.

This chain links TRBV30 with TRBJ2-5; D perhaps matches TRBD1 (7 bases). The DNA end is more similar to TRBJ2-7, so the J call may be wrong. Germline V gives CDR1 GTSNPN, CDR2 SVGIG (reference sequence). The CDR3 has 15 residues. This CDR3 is CAWSQPPAGGYEQYF. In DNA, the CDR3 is TGTGCCTGGAGCCAACCCCCCGCAGGGGGGTACGAGCAGTACTTC.

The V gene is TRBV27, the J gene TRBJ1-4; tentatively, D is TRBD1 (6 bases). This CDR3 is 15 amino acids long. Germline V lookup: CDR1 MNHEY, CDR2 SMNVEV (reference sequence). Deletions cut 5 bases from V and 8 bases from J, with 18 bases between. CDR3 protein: CASSANRDTREKLFF. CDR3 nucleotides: TGTGCCAGCAGTGCGAACCGGGACACCCGGGAAAAACTGTTTTTT.

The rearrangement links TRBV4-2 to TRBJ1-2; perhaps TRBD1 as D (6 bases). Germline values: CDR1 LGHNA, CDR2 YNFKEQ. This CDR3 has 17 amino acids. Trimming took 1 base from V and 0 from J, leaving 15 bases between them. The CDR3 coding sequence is TGTGCCAGCAGCCAAGTTGGGGAGGGGGGTTCTAACTATGGCTACACCTTC. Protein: CASSQVGEGGSNYGYTF.

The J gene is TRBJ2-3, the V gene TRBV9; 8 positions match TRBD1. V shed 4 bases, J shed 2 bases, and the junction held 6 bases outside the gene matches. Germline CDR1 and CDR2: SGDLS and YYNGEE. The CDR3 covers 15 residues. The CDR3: CASSQNRGVTDTQYF. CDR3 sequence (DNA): TGTGCCAGCAGCCAAAACAGGGGGGTCACAGATACGCAGTATTTT.

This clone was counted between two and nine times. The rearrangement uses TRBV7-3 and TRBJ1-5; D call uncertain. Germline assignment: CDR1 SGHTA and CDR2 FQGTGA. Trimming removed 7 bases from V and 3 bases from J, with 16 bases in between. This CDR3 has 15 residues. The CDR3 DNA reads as TGTGCCAGCACCGATCGAGACATAACCAATCAGCCCCAGCATTTT. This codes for CASTDRDITNQPQHF.

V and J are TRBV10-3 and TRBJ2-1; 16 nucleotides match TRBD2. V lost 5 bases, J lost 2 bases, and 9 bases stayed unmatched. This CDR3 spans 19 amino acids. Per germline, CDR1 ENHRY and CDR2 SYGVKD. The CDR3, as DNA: TGTGCCATCAGTTCCGATGGGACTAGCGGGAGGGCTCCCTACAATGAGCAGTTCTTC. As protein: CAISSDGTSGRAPYNEQFF.

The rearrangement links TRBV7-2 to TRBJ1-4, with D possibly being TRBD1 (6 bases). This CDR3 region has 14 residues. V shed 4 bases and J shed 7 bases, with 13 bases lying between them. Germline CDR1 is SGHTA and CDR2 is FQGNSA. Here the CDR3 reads CASSSDRMLEKLFF. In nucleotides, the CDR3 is TGTGCCAGCAGCTCAGACAGGATGCTTGAAAAACTGTTTTTT.

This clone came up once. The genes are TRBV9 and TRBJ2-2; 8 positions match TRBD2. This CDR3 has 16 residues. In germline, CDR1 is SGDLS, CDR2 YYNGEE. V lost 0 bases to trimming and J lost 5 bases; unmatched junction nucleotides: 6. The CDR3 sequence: CASSVALREVTGELFF. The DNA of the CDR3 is TGTGCCAGCAGCGTAGCTCTGCGGGAGGTTACCGGGGAGCTGTTTTTT.

Written as DNA, the CDR3 is TGTGCCAGCAGCTTGGGGTTCCAGGGGGCCCAGCCCCAGCATTTT. It translates to CASSLGFQGAQPQHF. The chain recombines TRBV5-6 with TRBJ1-5; 8 bases fit TRBD1. V shed 0 bases, J shed 7 bases, and the junction held 6 bases outside the gene matches. Germline CDR1 is SGHDT and CDR2 is YYEEEE. The CDR3 length is 15 residues. The full variable domain, in which reference TRBV5-6 and TRBJ1-5 provide the parts outside the CDR3, is DAGVTQSPTHLIKTRGQQVTLRCSPKSGHDTVSWYQQALGQGPQFIFQYYEEEERQRGNFPDRFSGHQFPNYSSELNVNALLLGDSALYLCASSLGFQGAQPQHFGDGTRLSIL.

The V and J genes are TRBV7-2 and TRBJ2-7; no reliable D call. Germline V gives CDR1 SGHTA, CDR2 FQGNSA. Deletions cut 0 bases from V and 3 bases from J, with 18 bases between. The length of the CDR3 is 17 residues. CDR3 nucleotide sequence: TGTGCCAGCAGCTTAGCGGTCGGTGGAGAGATGATCTACGAGCAGTACTTC. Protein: CASSLAVGGEMIYEQYF.

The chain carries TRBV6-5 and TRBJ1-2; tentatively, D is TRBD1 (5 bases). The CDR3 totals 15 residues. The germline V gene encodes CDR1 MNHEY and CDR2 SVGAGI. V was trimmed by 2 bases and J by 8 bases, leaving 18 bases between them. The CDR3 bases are TGTGCCAGCAGTTACGCCCCCGACAGTTCGGTCGGCTACACCTTC. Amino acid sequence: CASSYAPDSSVGYTF.

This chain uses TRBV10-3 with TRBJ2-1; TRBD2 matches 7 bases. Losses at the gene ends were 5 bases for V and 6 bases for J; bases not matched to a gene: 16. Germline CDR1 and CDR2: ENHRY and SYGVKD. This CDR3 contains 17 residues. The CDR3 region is CAISPRTVLAAGNEQFF. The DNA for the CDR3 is TGTGCCATCAGTCCCCGCACCGTTCTAGCGGCGGGCAATGAGCAGTTCTTC.

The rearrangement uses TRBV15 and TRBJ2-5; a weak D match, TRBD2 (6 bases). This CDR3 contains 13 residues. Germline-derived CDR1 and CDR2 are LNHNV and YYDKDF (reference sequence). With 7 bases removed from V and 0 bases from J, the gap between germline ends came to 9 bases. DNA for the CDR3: TGTGCCACCACGACGGGGGACCAAGAGACCCAGTACTTC. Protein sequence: CATTTGDQETQYF.

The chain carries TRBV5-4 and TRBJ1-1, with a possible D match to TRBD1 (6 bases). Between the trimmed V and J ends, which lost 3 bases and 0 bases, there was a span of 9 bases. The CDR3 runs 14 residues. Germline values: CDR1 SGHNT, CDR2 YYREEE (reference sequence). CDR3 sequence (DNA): TGTGCCAGCAGCTCAGGGGCGATGAACACTGAAGCTTTCTTT. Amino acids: CASSSGAMNTEAFF.

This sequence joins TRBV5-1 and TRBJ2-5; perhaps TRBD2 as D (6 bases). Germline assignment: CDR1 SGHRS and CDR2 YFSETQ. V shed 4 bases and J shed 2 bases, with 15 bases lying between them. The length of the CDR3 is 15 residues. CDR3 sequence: CASSVPPGGQETQYF. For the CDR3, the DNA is TGCGCCAGCAGCGTACCACCTGGGGGGCAAGAGACCCAGTACTTC.

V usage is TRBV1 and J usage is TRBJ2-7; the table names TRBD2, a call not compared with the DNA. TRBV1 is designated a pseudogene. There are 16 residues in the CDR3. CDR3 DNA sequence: TGCACCAGCAGCCAAGGTGTCGGGAGGAGCTCCTACGAGCAGTACTTC. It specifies CTSSQGVGRSSYEQYF.

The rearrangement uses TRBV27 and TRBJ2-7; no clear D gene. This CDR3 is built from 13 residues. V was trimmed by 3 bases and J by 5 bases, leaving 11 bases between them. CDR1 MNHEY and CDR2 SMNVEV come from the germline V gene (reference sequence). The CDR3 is CASSFGGTDEQYF. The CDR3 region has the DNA TGTGCCAGCAGTTTCGGCGGTACCGACGAGCAGTACTTC.

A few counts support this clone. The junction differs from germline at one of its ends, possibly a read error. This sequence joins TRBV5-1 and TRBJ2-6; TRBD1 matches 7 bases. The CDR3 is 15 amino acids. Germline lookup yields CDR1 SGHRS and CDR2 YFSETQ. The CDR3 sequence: CTSSRQGPGANVLTF. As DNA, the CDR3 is TGCACCAGCAGCCGACAGGGACCCGGGGCCAACGTCCTGACTTTC.

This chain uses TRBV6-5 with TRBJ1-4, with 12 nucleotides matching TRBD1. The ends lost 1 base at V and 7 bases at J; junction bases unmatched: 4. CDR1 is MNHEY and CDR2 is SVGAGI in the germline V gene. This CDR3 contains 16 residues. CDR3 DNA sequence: TGTGCCAGCAGTTACTTCCCGGGACAGGGGGCTGAAAAACTGTTTTTT. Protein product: CASSYFPGQGAEKLFF.

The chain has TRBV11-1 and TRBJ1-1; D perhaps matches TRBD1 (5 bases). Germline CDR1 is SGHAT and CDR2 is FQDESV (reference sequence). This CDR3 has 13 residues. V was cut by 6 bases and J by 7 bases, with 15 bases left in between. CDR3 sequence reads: CASRDSSLNEAFF. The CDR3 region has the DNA TGTGCCAGCAGAGACAGCTCCCTGAATGAAGCTTTCTTT.

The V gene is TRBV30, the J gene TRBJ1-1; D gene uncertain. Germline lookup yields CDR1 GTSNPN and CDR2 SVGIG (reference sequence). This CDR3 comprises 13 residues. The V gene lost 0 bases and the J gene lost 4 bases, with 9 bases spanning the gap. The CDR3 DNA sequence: TGTGCCTGGAGTGTCGGGGAAACCACTGAAGCTTTCTTT. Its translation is CAWSVGETTEAFF.

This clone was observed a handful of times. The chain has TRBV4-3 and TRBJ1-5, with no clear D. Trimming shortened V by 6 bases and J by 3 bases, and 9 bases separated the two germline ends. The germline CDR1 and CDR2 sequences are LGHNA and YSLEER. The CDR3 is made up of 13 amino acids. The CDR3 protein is CASSRSSNQPQHF. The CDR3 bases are TGCGCCAGCAGTCGGTCATCCAATCAGCCCCAGCATTTT.

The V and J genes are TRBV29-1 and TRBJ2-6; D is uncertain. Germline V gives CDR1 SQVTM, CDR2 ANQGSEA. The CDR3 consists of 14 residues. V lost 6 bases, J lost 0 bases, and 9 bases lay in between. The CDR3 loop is CSVPLSSGANVLTF. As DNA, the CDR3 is TGCAGCGTCCCTCTTAGCTCTGGGGCCAACGTCCTGACTTTC.

The CDR3 DNA is TGCGCCAGCAGCGAAAGGGGACAGGGATCCTACGAGCAGTACTTC. This sequence encodes CASSERGQGSYEQYF. J is TRBJ2-7 and V is TRBV4-1, with 9 nucleotides matching TRBD1. This CDR3 is built from 15 residues. Germline CDR1 and CDR2: MGHRA and YSYEKL. V gave up 5 bases and J gave up 1 base; unmatched junction bases: 6.